This is a list of T cell receptor beta chains from one sample in a study of CXCR3-negative and CXCR3-positive naive CD8 T cells. TCRdb derives one entry per CDR3 protein from the 5' RACE reads, leaving out DNA. Its table lists about 89,000 distinct CDR3 sequences. Sequences were obtained from naive CXCR3+ CD8+ T cells from blood. These receptors were collected from a human donor in good health. Some clones in this sample may be carry-over from other donors' samples. The CDR3 runs from the conserved cysteine through the conserved F or W.

V gene: TRBV18; CDR3 length: 14; J gene: TRBJ2-3; CDR3 protein: CASSAGWGTDTQYF
V gene: TRBV20-1; CDR3 length: 14; J gene: TRBJ1-1; CDR3 protein: CSARAPGGHTEAFF
V gene: TRBV29-1; CDR3 length: 11; J gene: TRBJ1-2; CDR3 protein: CSVVDAYGYTF
V gene: TRBV6-5; CDR3 length: 16; J gene: TRBJ2-7; CDR3 protein: CASRMTGGEYGYEQYF
V gene: TRBV14; CDR3 length: 16; J gene: TRBJ2-1; CDR3 protein: CASSPGQTPSYNEQFF
V gene: TRBV28; CDR3 length: 16; J gene: TRBJ2-3; CDR3 protein: CASSPRAGADTDTQYF
V gene: TRBV5-1; CDR3 length: 15; J gene: TRBJ2-5; CDR3 protein: CASSPRDSRKETQYF
V gene: TRBV9; CDR3 length: 15; J gene: TRBJ2-7; CDR3 protein: CASSGSDRAIYEQYF
V gene: TRBV7-9; CDR3 length: 15; J gene: TRBJ1-1; CDR3 protein: CASSLTGGMNTEAFF
V gene: TRBV18; CDR3 length: 15; J gene: TRBJ2-2; CDR3 protein: CASSSTDRAPGELFF
V gene: TRBV2; CDR3 length: 15; J gene: TRBJ2-1; CDR3 protein: CAARRVAGGYNEQFF
V gene: TRBV25-1; CDR3 length: 13; J gene: TRBJ1-5; CDR3 protein: CAVFGGSNQPQHF
V gene: TRBV7-9; CDR3 length: 18; J gene: TRBJ1-1; CDR3 protein: CASRAPVGGTGTRTEAFF
V gene: TRBV7-9; CDR3 length: 18; J gene: TRBJ2-3; CDR3 protein: CASSFLTGTTDGADTQYF